This entry lists 18 T cell receptor beta chains sequenced from one sample in a study of T cell repertoires in MIS-A myocarditis. Clones were read by immunoSEQ multiplex PCR, and TCRdb kept only the in-frame ones, dropping some. There are 14,000 to 15,000 clones in the sample; 74% occur only once, and 50% to 75% lies in the top ten. The sequencing sample was made of left ventricle heart tissue obtained at autopsy. Every receptor here comes from a man in his late teens or twenties with fulminant myocarditis from multisystem inflammatory syndrome in adults (MIS-A) after COVID-19.

The chain carries TRBV9 and TRBJ1-1; D is uncertain. With 0 bases removed from V and 0 bases from J, the gap between germline ends came to 3 bases. The CDR3 has 13 amino acids. Germline-derived CDR1 and CDR2 are SGDLS and YYNGEE. CDR3 bases: TGTGCCAGCAGCGTAGAAATGAACACTGAAGCTTTCTTT. Its protein is CASSVEMNTEAFF. The full variable domain, completed using reference TRBV9 and TRBJ1-1, is DSGVTQTPKHLITATGQRVTLRCSPRSGDLSVYWYQQSLDQGLQFLIQYYNGEERAKGNILERFSAQQFPDLHSELNLSSLELGDSALYFCASSVEMNTEAFFGQGTRLTVV.

The chain employs TRBV6-5 and TRBJ1-4; TRBD1 might be the D (5 bases). The germline gives CDR1 MNHEY, CDR2 SVGAGI. CDR3 length: 14 amino acids. V lost 7 bases to trimming and J lost 7 bases, with 16 bases between them. CDR3 residues: CASKEGWGVEKLFF. CDR3 coding DNA: TGTGCCAGCAAGGAGGGGTGGGGAGTTGAAAAACTGTTTTTT.

The chain combines TRBV9 with TRBJ2-5; 9 bases align to TRBD2. Per the germline V gene, CDR1 is SGDLS and CDR2 is YYNGEE. This CDR3 spans 17 amino acids. With 0 bases clipped from V and 3 bases from J, the junction kept 9 bases outside the gene matches. The CDR3 sequence is CASSVVLAGGSKETQYF. For the CDR3, the DNA is TGTGCCAGCAGCGTAGTGCTTGCGGGAGGGTCAAAAGAGACCCAGTACTTC.

The gene calls are TRBV6-1 and TRBJ1-1, with D perhaps TRBD1 (6 bases). Germline loops: CDR1 MNHNS, CDR2 SASEGT. This CDR3 contains 14 residues. The ends were cut back, 2 bases at V and 10 bases at J, with 17 bases in the middle. CDR3 sequence reads: CASSERSQGRGAFF. In DNA form, the CDR3 reads TGTGCCAGCAGTGAAAGATCACAGGGCCGCGGAGCTTTCTTT.

The V call is TRBV15, the J call TRBJ2-1; a possible D gene is TRBD2 (6 bases). Between the trimmed V and J ends, which lost 5 bases and 3 bases, there was a span of 14 bases. Germline-derived CDR1 and CDR2 are LNHNV and YYDKDF (reference sequence). The CDR3 runs 15 residues. This CDR3 is CATSPRDGSYNEQFF. The CDR3 DNA reads TGTGCCACCAGCCCCCGGGACGGGAGCTACAATGAGCAGTTCTTC.

This clone was found once. The V gene is TRBV24-1, the J gene TRBJ1-5, with D possibly TRBD1 on 5 matching bases. The CDR3 is 16 amino acids. V was pared by 4 bases and J by 4 bases, with 16 bases between. Germline-derived CDR1 and CDR2 are KGHDR and SFDVKD. This CDR3 is CATSDHRGGDNQPQHF. The CDR3 DNA reads TGTGCCACCAGTGACCACCGCGGGGGGGATAATCAGCCCCAGCATTTT.

The chain uses TRBV11-2 and TRBJ1-2, with D uncertain. With 0 bases removed from V and 4 bases from J, the gap between germline ends came to 6 bases. The CDR3 contains 13 residues. From germline, CDR1 is SGHAT and CDR2 FQNNGV. The CDR3: CASSLERSYGYTF. Written as DNA, the CDR3 is TGTGCCAGCAGCTTAGAACGAAGCTATGGCTACACCTTC.

The rearrangement joins TRBV5-8 to TRBJ2-7; D may be TRBD1 or TRBD2 (6 bases each). Germline V lookup: CDR1 SGHTS, CDR2 YDEGEE. The CDR3 totals 15 residues. The ends were cut back, 4 bases at V and 6 bases at J, with 20 bases in the middle. CDR3: CASSPWIGGTSEQYF. The CDR3 nucleotides read TGTGCCAGCAGCCCATGGATAGGGGGGACCTCCGAGCAGTACTTC.

The CDR3 region has the DNA TGTGCCAGCAGCGTAGGTTGGGGCGGGGAAGAGACCCAGTACTTC. This gives the protein CASSVGWGGEETQYF. The V call is TRBV9, the J call TRBJ2-5, with D possibly matching TRBD2 (6 bases). Germline-derived CDR1 and CDR2 are SGDLS and YYNGEE. Trimming took 0 bases from V and 3 from J, leaving 12 bases between them. The CDR3 length is 15 residues.

The chain has TRBV7-3 and TRBJ2-5, with TRBD2 matching 8 bases. The CDR3 is 12 residues long. J lost 4 bases, V lost 5 bases, and 0 bases had no gene match. Germline CDR1 and CDR2: SGHTA and FQGTGA. CDR3 bases: TGTGCCAGCAGCGCGGGGGGAGAGACCCAGTACTTC. Amino acids: CASSAGGETQYF.

This chain uses TRBV6-6 with TRBJ2-2; D remains unclear. CDR1 is MNHNY and CDR2 is SVGAGI in the germline V gene (reference sequence). The ends were cut back, 5 bases at V and 5 bases at J, with 12 bases in the middle. CDR3 length: 14 residues. The CDR3 is CASSASRGTGELFF. DNA of the CDR3: TGTGCCAGCAGTGCCTCGCGTGGGACCGGGGAGCTGTTTTTT.

The chain couples TRBV19 to TRBJ2-7; perhaps TRBD1 as D (6 bases). V was cut by 8 bases and J by 5 bases, with 34 bases left in between. The CDR3 has 19 amino acids. Germline-derived CDR1 and CDR2 are LNHDA and SQIVND (reference sequence). CDR3 nucleotides: TGTGCCAGTCCCCATGCCCAGGCCGTCAGGGGTTTTATAATAGACGAGCAGTACTTC. This gives the protein CASPHAQAVRGFIIDEQYF.

The V call is TRBV11-2, the J call TRBJ2-7; weak D call: TRBD1 (6 bases). The CDR3 covers 14 residues. CDR1 and CDR2 from the germline V gene are SGHAT and FQNNGV. V lost 1 base and J lost 6, with 13 bases in between. The chain's CDR3 is CASSLVNRAGEQYF. CDR3 sequence (DNA): TGTGCCAGCAGCTTAGTTAACAGGGCGGGCGAGCAGTACTTC.

The chain is built from TRBV7-3 and TRBJ2-5; D possibly corresponds to TRBD1 (5 bases). The CDR3 is 13 residues long. CDR1 is SGHTA, CDR2 FQGTGA, per germline. With 5 bases removed from V and 0 bases from J, the gap between germline ends came to 7 bases. CDR3 DNA sequence: TGTGCCAGCAGCCCCAGGGACCAAGAGACCCAGTACTTC. Translation: CASSPRDQETQYF.

V usage is TRBV15 and J usage is TRBJ1-1, with 7 bases lining up with TRBD1. The CDR3 loop spans 14 amino acids. Germline V lookup: CDR1 LNHNV, CDR2 YYDKDF (reference sequence). The V segment lost 0 bases and the J segment 4 bases; nucleotides outside the gene matches: 2. This CDR3 is CATSRENRGTEAFF. The CDR3 DNA reads as TGTGCCACCAGCAGAGAGAACAGGGGCACTGAAGCTTTCTTT.

This clone was found once. The chain carries TRBV19 and TRBJ2-1, with TRBD1 identical over 8 bases. Germline values: CDR1 LNHDA, CDR2 SQIVND (reference sequence). This CDR3 has 16 residues. V shed 6 bases and J 5 bases; nucleotides not matched to a gene: 12. The CDR3 coding sequence is TGTGCCAGTAGAGCGGGTGGGGACAGGTCCAACAATGAGCAGTTCTTC. Its translation is CASRAGGDRSNNEQFF. The entire variable domain, with the rest obtained from reference TRBV19 and TRBJ2-1, is as follows: DGGITQSPKYLFRKEGQNVTLSCEQNLNHDAMYWYRQDPGQGLRLIYYSQIVNDFQKGDIAEGYSVSREKKESFPLTVTSAQKNPTAFYLCASRAGGDRSNNEQFFGPGTRLTVL.

This sequence joins TRBV28 and TRBJ1-6, with D hard to call. V was shortened by 6 bases and J by 1 base, with 10 bases between the two germline ends. This CDR3 region has 15 residues. Germline CDR1 MDHEN, CDR2 SYDVKM. This CDR3 reads CASSPSGSYNSPLHF. As DNA, the CDR3 is TGTGCCAGCAGCCCAAGTGGATCCTATAATTCACCCCTCCACTTT.

The V gene is TRBV2, the J gene TRBJ1-6; the D is unclear. The germline V gene encodes CDR1 SNHLY and CDR2 FYNNEI. This CDR3 has 14 residues. V gave up 2 bases and J gave up 7 bases, with 9 bases separating them. The CDR3: CASSELSENSPLHF. In nucleotides, the CDR3 is TGTGCCAGCAGTGAACTGTCAGAGAATTCACCCCTCCACTTT.